The 28 T cell receptor beta chains given below trace back to one sample, sequenced in a study of cytomegalovirus exposure and HLA in healthy donors. Measured with immunoSEQ multiplex PCR; TCRdb has only the in-frame clones, and not every one. The sample holds roughly 190,000 clones; around nine tenths are singletons and the top ten take more than 5.5%. Input material: PBMCs. These receptors all stem from a man aged 25-45 years in good health and CMV-seropositive.

This chain joins TRBV12-5 and TRBJ2-6; no clear D gene. The CDR3 totals 16 residues. Germline CDR1 reads LGHNT; CDR2 reads FRNRAP. V was clipped by 4 bases and J by 0 bases, with 10 bases between them. The CDR3 sequence: CASGSGLGSGANVLTF. DNA for the CDR3: TGTGCTAGTGGTTCTGGGCTAGGCTCTGGGGCCAACGTCCTGACTTTC.

CDR3 DNA sequence: TGTGCCAGCAGGGGAGAGGGGACAGGGAAAAACATTCAGTACTTC. It encodes CASRGEGTGKNIQYF. The rearrangement joins TRBV6-5 to TRBJ2-4; 9 bases match TRBD1. Germline CDR1 and CDR2: MNHEY and SVGAGI. The CDR3 consists of 15 residues. The V segment lost 6 bases and the J segment 4 bases; nucleotides outside the gene matches: 7.

This clone was seen only once. The J gene is TRBJ2-1, the V gene TRBV6-5; D is perhaps TRBD1 or TRBD2 (5 bases each). The ends were cut back, 6 bases at V and 10 bases at J, with 22 bases in the middle. CDR1 is MNHEY and CDR2 is SVGAGI in the germline V gene. The CDR3 runs to 15 residues. The CDR3 DNA follows: TGTGCCAGCAGGAGACCATCGGGGACCCTATGGGAGCAGTTCTTC. Translation gives CASRRPSGTLWEQFF.

This chain joins TRBV11-2 and TRBJ2-7; TRBD2 might be the D (5 bases). CDR1 and CDR2 from the germline V gene are SGHAT and FQNNGV. The CDR3 runs 15 residues. Trimming removed 1 base at V and 6 bases at J, with 16 bases between. CDR3 sequence (DNA): TGTGCCAGCAGCTTAGGTTGGCTTTCTGCGGGCGAGCAGTACTTC. As protein: CASSLGWLSAGEQYF.

The rearrangement links TRBV30 to TRBJ1-5; D is perhaps TRBD1 (6 bases). CDR3 length: 15 amino acids. V was clipped by 2 bases and J by 0 bases, with 11 bases between them. CDR1 and CDR2 from the germline V gene are GTSNPN and SVGIG (reference sequence). The CDR3, as DNA: TGTGCCTGGAGTAGGGGGTTTAATAGCAATCAGCCCCAGCATTTT. It specifies CAWSRGFNSNQPQHF. The full variable domain, with the rest looked up from reference TRBV30 and TRBJ1-5, is SQTIHQWPATLVQPVGSPLSLECTVEGTSNPNLYWYRQAAGRGLQLLFYSVGIGQISSEVPQNLSASRPQDRQFILSSKKLLLSDSGFYLCAWSRGFNSNQPQHFGDGTRLSIL.

The chain links TRBV2 to TRBJ1-1; D call uncertain. The CDR3 totals 14 residues. Germline V gene lookup returns CDR1 SNHLY and CDR2 FYNNEI. The V end lost 2 bases, the J end lost 4 bases, and 11 bases lay between the germline ends. CDR3: CASSEMGRRTEAFF. The DNA of the CDR3 is TGTGCCAGCAGTGAAATGGGGAGACGCACTGAAGCTTTCTTT.

V is TRBV5-6 and J is TRBJ1-1; tentative D call: TRBD1 (6 bases). There are 16 residues in the CDR3. Germline CDR1 is SGHDT and CDR2 is YYEEEE. Trimming pared 5 bases from V and 1 base from J, leaving 18 bases between. CDR3 protein: CASRISGAAENTEAFF. CDR3 bases: TGTGCCAGCAGAATTTCAGGGGCAGCCGAGAACACTGAAGCTTTCTTT.

CDR3 region: CASGSGTTYNEQFF. The CDR3 coding sequence is TGTGCTAGTGGTTCCGGGACAACCTACAATGAGCAGTTCTTC. This chain joins TRBV12-5 and TRBJ2-1, with TRBD1 as a possible D gene (6 bases). Germline loops: CDR1 LGHNT, CDR2 FRNRAP. The CDR3 is 14 residues long. Trimming stripped 4 bases from V and 2 bases from J, with 9 bases between.

The chain recombines TRBV9 with TRBJ1-1; 8 nucleotides line up with TRBD1. J lost 0 bases, V lost 4 bases, and 11 bases had no gene match. The germline CDR1 and CDR2 sequences are SGDLS and YYNGEE. This CDR3 has 17 residues. The CDR3: CASSTPQGGGMNTEAFF. CDR3 bases: TGTGCCAGCAGCACCCCACAGGGGGGGGGTATGAACACTGAAGCTTTCTTT.

The chain has TRBV6-6 and TRBJ1-5; possibly TRBD1 for D (5 bases). This CDR3 has 13 residues. Germline V gene data show CDR1 as MNHNY and CDR2 as SVGAGI (reference sequence). V lost 5 bases and J 5 bases, leaving 10 bases between the germline ends. The chain's CDR3 is CASSHGTYQPQHF. CDR3 sequence (DNA): TGTGCCAGCAGTCACGGGACGTATCAGCCCCAGCATTTT.

CDR3 amino acids: CSVEFEGPALYF. CDR3 sequence (DNA): TGCAGCGTTGAATTTGAGGGACCGGCGTTGTACTTC. This sequence joins TRBV29-1 and TRBJ2-7; either TRBD1 or TRBD2 may fit D (5 bases each). Germline V gene lookup returns CDR1 SQVTM and CDR2 ANQGSEA. V was cut by 2 bases and J by 12 bases, with 17 bases left in between. The CDR3 totals 12 residues.

Here the CDR3 reads CSAGRIEGGTGELFF. CDR3 in DNA: TGCAGCGCTGGACGCATAGAAGGTGGCACCGGGGAGCTGTTTTTT. The chain carries TRBV29-1 and TRBJ2-2; D ambiguous. Germline values: CDR1 SQVTM, CDR2 ANQGSEA. V was trimmed by 7 bases and J by 4 bases, leaving 19 bases between them. This CDR3 is built from 15 residues.

The chain carries TRBV5-1 and TRBJ2-3, with TRBD2 matching 8 bases. The CDR3 has 14 residues. With 7 bases clipped from V and 0 bases from J, the junction kept 4 bases outside the gene matches. Germline CDR1 SGHRS, CDR2 YFSETQ. Here the CDR3 DNA reads TGCGCCAGCTCAAGACTAGCGAGCACAGATACGCAGTATTTT. This encodes CASSRLASTDTQYF.

The chain carries TRBV30 and TRBJ1-6; the match to TRBD1 covers 10 bases. V shed 4 bases and J 3 bases; nucleotides not matched to a gene: 3. Germline CDR1 GTSNPN, CDR2 SVGIG (reference sequence). The CDR3 loop spans 15 amino acids. The CDR3 spells CAWMGQGYYNSPLHF. CDR3 DNA sequence: TGTGCCTGGATGGGACAGGGGTACTATAATTCACCCCTCCACTTT.

The chain links TRBV20-1 to TRBJ2-7, with unresolved D. Germline V lookup: CDR1 DFQATT, CDR2 SNEGSKA (reference sequence). This CDR3 comprises 11 residues. V lost 3 bases and J 3 bases, leaving 6 bases between the germline ends. In DNA form, the CDR3 reads TGCAGTGCTAGTACGGTCTACGAGCAGTACTTC. Translated: CSASTVYEQYF.

Worth noting for this clone: Other nucleotide sequences in the sample specify the same CDR3. The chain carries TRBV6-5 and TRBJ2-7, with D unclear. This CDR3 is built from 13 residues. Trimming removed 0 bases from V and 2 bases from J, with 5 bases in between. CDR1 and CDR2 from the germline V gene are MNHEY and SVGAGI. CDR3 nucleotide sequence: TGTGCCAGCAGTTACTCTCGGACCTACGAGCAGTACTTC. Amino acids: CASSYSRTYEQYF.

The chain couples TRBV6-5 to TRBJ1-2, with a tentative D call TRBD1 (6 bases). The CDR3 runs to 14 residues. Germline loops: CDR1 MNHEY, CDR2 SVGAGI. Trimming stripped 5 bases from V and 3 bases from J, with 13 bases between. The CDR3, as DNA: TGTGCCAGCAGTACGCTAACAGGGTACTATGGCTACACCTTC. It codes for CASSTLTGYYGYTF.

This chain uses TRBV9 with TRBJ2-2; the D is unclear. Germline V CDR1 and CDR2: SGDLS, YYNGEE. Trimming took 4 bases from V and 4 from J, leaving 8 bases between them. CDR3 length: 13 residues. For the CDR3, the DNA is TGTGCCAGCAGCCCCCCAGCCACCGGGGAGCTGTTTTTT. The encoded protein is CASSPPATGELFF.

The rearrangement links TRBV6-1 to TRBJ2-7, with D possibly matching TRBD2 (6 bases). CDR3 length: 15 residues. CDR1 and CDR2 from the germline V gene are MNHNS and SASEGT. The ends were cut back, 2 bases at V and 0 bases at J, with 11 bases in the middle. In DNA form, the CDR3 reads TGTGCCAGCAGTGAATTTGCCGGGAGCTCCTACGAGCAGTACTTC. This encodes CASSEFAGSSYEQYF.

The chain employs TRBV7-2 and TRBJ1-4; the D is unclear. Trimming shortened V by 3 bases and J by 4 bases, and 9 bases separated the two germline ends. Germline CDR1 reads SGHTA; CDR2 reads FQGNSA. The CDR3 is made up of 14 amino acids. The CDR3 region is CASSLVWNNEKLFF. The CDR3 DNA sequence: TGTGCCAGCAGCTTGGTTTGGAATAATGAAAAACTGTTTTTT.

This chain joins TRBV9 and TRBJ1-6; D possibly corresponds to TRBD1 (6 bases). The V end lost 0 bases, the J end lost 10 bases, and 11 bases lay between the germline ends. The CDR3 length is 14 residues. Germline V gene sequence: CDR1 SGDLS, CDR2 YYNGEE. CDR3 loop: CASSVGQVDSPLHF. CDR3 bases: TGTGCCAGCAGCGTAGGACAGGTCGACTCACCCCTCCACTTT. The whole variable domain, filled in from reference TRBV9 and TRBJ1-6, reads DSGVTQTPKHLITATGQRVTLRCSPRSGDLSVYWYQQSLDQGLQFLIQYYNGEERAKGNILERFSAQQFPDLHSELNLSSLELGDSALYFCASSVGQVDSPLHFGNGTRLTVT.

The DNA for the CDR3 is TGTGCCAGCAGTGGGTTCCCGTGGGGGCGGGAGGGGCCAGATACGCAGTATTTT. This encodes CASSGFPWGREGPDTQYF. The chain carries TRBV25-1 and TRBJ2-3; 9 bases are shared with TRBD2. In germline, CDR1 is MGHDK, CDR2 SYGVNS. The trim removed 4 bases at V and 4 bases at J, leaving 15 bases unmatched. This CDR3 region has 18 residues.

The rearrangement uses TRBV6-1 and TRBJ1-1; 8 positions agree with TRBD1. The germline CDR1 and CDR2 sequences are MNHNS and SASEGT. Germline trimming cut 9 bases from V and 1 base from J; bases unmatched to any gene: 1. The CDR3 runs to 12 residues. The CDR3 loop is CASGQGNTEAFF. CDR3 in DNA: TGTGCCAGTGGACAGGGGAACACTGAAGCTTTCTTT.

The V and J genes are TRBV7-2 and TRBJ1-2, with D tentatively TRBD1 (5 bases). Trimming removed 1 base at V and 4 bases at J, with 10 bases between. The CDR3 is made up of 14 amino acids. Germline values: CDR1 SGHTA, CDR2 FQGNSA. The CDR3 nucleotides read TGTGCCAGCAGCTTAGAAACGGGGACCTATGGCTACACCTTC. Translated, it gives CASSLETGTYGYTF.

The chain links TRBV18 to TRBJ2-5, with D unresolved. V dropped 2 bases and J dropped 1 base, with 11 bases sitting between them. The germline V gene has CDR1 KGHSH and CDR2 LQKENI. This CDR3 comprises 15 residues. The CDR3 region has the DNA TGTGCCAGCTCACCATCAAGTCCCTTCCAAGAGACCCAGTACTTC. It specifies CASSPSSPFQETQYF.

The chain recombines TRBV27 with TRBJ1-2, with unresolved D. There are 13 residues in the CDR3. Germline-derived CDR1 and CDR2 are MNHEY and SMNVEV (reference sequence). Trimming pared 6 bases from V and 3 bases from J, leaving 11 bases between. The CDR3 protein is CASRPGVDYGYTF. CDR3 in DNA: TGTGCCAGCAGACCCGGAGTGGACTATGGCTACACCTTC.

Only a few counts were recorded for this clone. The chain joins TRBV6-1 to TRBJ1-5; D gene uncertain. Germline lookup yields CDR1 MNHNS and CDR2 SASEGT. This CDR3 is 15 amino acids long. Trimming cost V 0 bases and J 3 bases, with 9 bases left between them. CDR3 sequence: CASSEARLLNQPQHF. CDR3 sequence (DNA): TGTGCCAGCAGTGAAGCAAGGCTGCTCAATCAGCCCCAGCATTTT.

This clone has just one count. This chain connects TRBV29-1 to TRBJ2-7, with TRBD1 matching over 9 bases. From germline, CDR1 is SQVTM and CDR2 ANQGSEA. CDR3 length equals 13 residues. J was trimmed by 3 bases and V by 6 bases; bases with no gene match: 6. The CDR3 sequence: CSVGQGSIYEQYF. The CDR3 DNA reads as TGCAGCGTGGGACAGGGATCGATCTACGAGCAGTACTTC.